This T cell receptor beta chain emerged from a study of identical twins. TCRdb re-analysed the 5' RACE reads in MiXCR, keeping a single row per CDR3 protein. The profile shows a few hundred thousand distinct CDR3 sequences, more than 6.5% of them singletons. Separately, the same data were catalogued under a study of yellow fever vaccine responses in identical twins.

The receptor was derived from a woman aged 18 to 35 in good health. Material for sequencing was memory (CD45RO+) T cells sorted from blood.

The CDR3 loop reads CASSQAASSGSYEQFF. CDR3 nucleotide sequence: TGTGCCAGCAGCCAAGCCGCATCTAGCGGGAGCTATGAGCAGTTCTTC. This sequence joins TRBV3-1 and TRBJ2-1, with TRBD2 matching over 10 bases. This CDR3 is built from 16 residues. From germline, CDR1 is LGHDT and CDR2 YNNKEL (reference sequence). The V and J ends lost 1 base and 8 bases, in that order; junction bases with no gene match: 8.